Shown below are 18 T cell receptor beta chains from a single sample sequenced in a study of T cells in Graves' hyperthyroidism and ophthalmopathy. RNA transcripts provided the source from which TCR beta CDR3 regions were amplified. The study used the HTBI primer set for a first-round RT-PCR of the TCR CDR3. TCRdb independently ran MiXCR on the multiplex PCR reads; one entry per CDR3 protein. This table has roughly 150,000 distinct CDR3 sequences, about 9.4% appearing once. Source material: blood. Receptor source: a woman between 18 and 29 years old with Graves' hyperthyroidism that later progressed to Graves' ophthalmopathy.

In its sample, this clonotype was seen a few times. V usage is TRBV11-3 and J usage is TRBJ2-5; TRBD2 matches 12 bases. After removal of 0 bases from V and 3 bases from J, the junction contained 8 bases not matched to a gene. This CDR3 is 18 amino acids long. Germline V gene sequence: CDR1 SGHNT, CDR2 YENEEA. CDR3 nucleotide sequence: TGTGCCAGCAGCTTAGAAGGACTAGCGGGAACGCTAGAAGAGACCCAGTACTTC. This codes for CASSLEGLAGTLEETQYF. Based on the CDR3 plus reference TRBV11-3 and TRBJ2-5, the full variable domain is EAGVVQSPRYKIIEKKQPVAFWCNPISGHNTLYWYLQNLGQGPELLIRYENEEAVDDSQLPKDRFSAERLKGVDSTLKIQPAELGDSAVYLCASSLEGLAGTLEETQYFGPGTRLLVL.

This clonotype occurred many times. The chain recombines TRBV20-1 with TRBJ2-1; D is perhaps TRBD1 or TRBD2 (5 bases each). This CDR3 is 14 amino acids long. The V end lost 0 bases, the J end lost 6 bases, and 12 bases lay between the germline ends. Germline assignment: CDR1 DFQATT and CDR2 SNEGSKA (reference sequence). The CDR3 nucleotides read TGCAGTGCTAGAGATGGGGCGGGTTCCAATGAGCAGTTCTTC. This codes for CSARDGAGSNEQFF.

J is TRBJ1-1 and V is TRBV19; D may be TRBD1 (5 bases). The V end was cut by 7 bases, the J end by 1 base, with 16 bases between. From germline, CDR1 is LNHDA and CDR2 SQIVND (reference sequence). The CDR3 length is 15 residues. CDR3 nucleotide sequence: TGTGCCAGTACCCGGGGGGTTTATGGGAACACTGAAGCTTTCTTT. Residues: CASTRGVYGNTEAFF.

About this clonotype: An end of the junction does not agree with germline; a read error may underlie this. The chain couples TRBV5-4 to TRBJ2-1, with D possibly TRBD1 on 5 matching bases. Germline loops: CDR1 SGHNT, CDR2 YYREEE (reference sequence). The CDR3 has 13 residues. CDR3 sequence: CVSSIRVDNEQFF. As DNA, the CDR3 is TGTGTCAGCAGTATCAGGGTGGACAATGAGCAGTTCTTC.

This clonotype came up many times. The CDR3 is CASSRGTGGTEAFF. CDR3 nucleotides: TGTGCCAGCAGCAGAGGGACAGGGGGTACTGAAGCTTTCTTT. The rearrangement uses TRBV11-2 and TRBJ1-1; 11 nucleotides align to TRBD1. Germline-derived CDR1 and CDR2 are SGHAT and FQNNGV. With 5 bases clipped from V and 5 bases from J, the junction kept 4 bases outside the gene matches. The CDR3 is made up of 14 amino acids.

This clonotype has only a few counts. The CDR3 here is CASSTSGWSNEQFF. The DNA for the CDR3 is TGTGCCAGTAGTACTAGCGGGTGGTCCAATGAGCAGTTCTTC. The chain couples TRBV19 to TRBJ2-1; 8 positions agree with TRBD2. Germline V lookup: CDR1 LNHDA, CDR2 SQIVND (reference sequence). The CDR3 consists of 14 residues. V trimming: 4 bases; J trimming: 6 bases; junction bases outside the gene matches: 5.

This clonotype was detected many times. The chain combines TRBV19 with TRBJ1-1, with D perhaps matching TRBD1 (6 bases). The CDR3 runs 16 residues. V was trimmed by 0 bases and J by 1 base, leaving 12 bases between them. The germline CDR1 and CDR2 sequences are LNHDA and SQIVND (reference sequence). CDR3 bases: TGTGCCAGTAGTATAGATGACAGGACAGCGAACACTGAAGCTTTCTTT. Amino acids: CASSIDDRTANTEAFF.

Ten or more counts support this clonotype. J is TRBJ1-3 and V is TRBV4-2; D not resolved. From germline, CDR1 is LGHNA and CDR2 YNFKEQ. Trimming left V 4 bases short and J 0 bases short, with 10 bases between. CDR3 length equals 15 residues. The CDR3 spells CASSREAYSGNTIYF. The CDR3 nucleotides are TGTGCCAGCAGCCGGGAGGCCTACTCTGGAAACACCATATATTTT.

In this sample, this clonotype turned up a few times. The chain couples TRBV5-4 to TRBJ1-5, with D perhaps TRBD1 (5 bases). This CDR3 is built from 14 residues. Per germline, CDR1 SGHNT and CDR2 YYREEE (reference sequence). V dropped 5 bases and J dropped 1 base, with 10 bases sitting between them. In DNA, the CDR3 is TGTGCCAGCAGGCCCTGGGGGAGCAATCAGCCCCAGCATTTT. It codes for CASRPWGSNQPQHF.

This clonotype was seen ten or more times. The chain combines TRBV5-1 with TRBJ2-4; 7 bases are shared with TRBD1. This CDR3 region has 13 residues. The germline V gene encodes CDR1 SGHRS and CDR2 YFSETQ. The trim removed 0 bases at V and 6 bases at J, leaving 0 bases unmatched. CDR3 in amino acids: CASSLDRGNIQYF. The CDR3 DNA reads TGCGCCAGCAGCTTGGACAGGGGAAACATTCAGTACTTC.

CDR3 sequence (DNA): TGTGCCAGCAGCGGGGGGGTGGGGGAGGGCCGGTACGAGCAGTACTTC. Translated, it gives CASSGGVGEGRYEQYF. The rearrangement links TRBV27 to TRBJ2-7; 8 nucleotides line up with TRBD2. Germline assignment: CDR1 MNHEY and CDR2 SMNVEV (reference sequence). There are 16 residues in the CDR3. V was clipped by 6 bases and J by 4 bases; unmatched bases: 14.

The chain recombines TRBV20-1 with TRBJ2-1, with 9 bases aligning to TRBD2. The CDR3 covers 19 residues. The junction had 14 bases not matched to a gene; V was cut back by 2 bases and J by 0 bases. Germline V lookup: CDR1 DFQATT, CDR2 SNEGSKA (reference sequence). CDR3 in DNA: TGCAGTGCTAGATCCTCTCTCCCGACTAGCGGAAGCTCCTACAATGAGCAGTTCTTC. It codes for CSARSSLPTSGSSYNEQFF.

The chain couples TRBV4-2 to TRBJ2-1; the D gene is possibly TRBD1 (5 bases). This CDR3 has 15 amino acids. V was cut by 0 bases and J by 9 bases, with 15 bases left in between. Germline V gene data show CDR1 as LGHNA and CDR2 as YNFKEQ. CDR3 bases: TGTGCCAGCAGCCAAGAATACAGGTCCCCCGTTGAGCAGTTCTTC. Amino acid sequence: CASSQEYRSPVEQFF.

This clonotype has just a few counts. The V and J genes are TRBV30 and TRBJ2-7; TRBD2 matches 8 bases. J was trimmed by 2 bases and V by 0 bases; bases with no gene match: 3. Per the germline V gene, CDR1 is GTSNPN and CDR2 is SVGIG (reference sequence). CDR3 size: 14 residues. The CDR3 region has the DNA TGTGCCTGGAGTGTAGGGACTAGGACCTACGAGCAGTACTTC. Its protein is CAWSVGTRTYEQYF.

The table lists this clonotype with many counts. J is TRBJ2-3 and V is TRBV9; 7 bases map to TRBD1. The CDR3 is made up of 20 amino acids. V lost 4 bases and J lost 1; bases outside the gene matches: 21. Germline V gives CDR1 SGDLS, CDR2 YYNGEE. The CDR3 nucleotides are TGTGCCAGCAGCCTAGAGGGTCAGAGAGGGGGCATGTATGGCACAGATACGCAGTATTTT. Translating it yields CASSLEGQRGGMYGTDTQYF.

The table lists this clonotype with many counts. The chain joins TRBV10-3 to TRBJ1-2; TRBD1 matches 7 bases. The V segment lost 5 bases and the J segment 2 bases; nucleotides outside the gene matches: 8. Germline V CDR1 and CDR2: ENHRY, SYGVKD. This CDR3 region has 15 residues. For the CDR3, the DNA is TGTGCCATCAGTCCCGGGACAGAGCAAAACTATGGCTACACCTTC. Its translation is CAISPGTEQNYGYTF.

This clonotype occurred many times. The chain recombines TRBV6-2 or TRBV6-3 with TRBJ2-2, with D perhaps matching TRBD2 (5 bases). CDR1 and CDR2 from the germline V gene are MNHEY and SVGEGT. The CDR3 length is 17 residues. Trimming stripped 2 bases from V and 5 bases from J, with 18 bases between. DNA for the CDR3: TGTGCCAGCAGTTACACCGAAACTAGAAGCTCAACCGGGGAGCTGTTTTTT. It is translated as CASSYTETRSSTGELFF.

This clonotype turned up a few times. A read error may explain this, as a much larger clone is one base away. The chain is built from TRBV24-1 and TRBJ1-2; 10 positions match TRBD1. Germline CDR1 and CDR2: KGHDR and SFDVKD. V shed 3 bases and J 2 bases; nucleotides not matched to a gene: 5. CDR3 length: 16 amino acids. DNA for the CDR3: TGTGCCACCAGTGATCCCGAGACAGGGGGCAACTATGGCTACACCTTC. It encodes CATSDPETGGNYGYTF.